This TCR beta chain was identified in a study of cytomegalovirus exposure and HLA in healthy donors. General study results and limits: Available immune exposure information covered CMV serostatus only. Most TCR sequences were uncommon, yet certain public TCRs appeared in many donors. The authors listed approximately 160 TCR beta chains as cytomegalovirus-associated.

These donors, healthy bone marrow donors, were studied. The PCR was carried out with 60 Vbeta primers and 13 Jbeta primers. TCRdb's copy holds only in-frame clones and misses some; the assay was immunoSEQ multiplex PCR. Here the sample table reports 70,000 to 80,000 clones. The V and J ends lost 4 bases and 7 bases respectively, with 3 bases between them. The CDR3 spans 10 residues. With respect to this clone: No antigen is known for it.

The TCR was taken from a middle-aged man in good health and CMV-seronegative. The V gene is TRBV5-3, the J gene TRBJ1-5; D not certain. TRBV5-3 is sorted into the ORF group, with uncertain function. Sequenced: PBMCs. The CDR3 nucleotides read TGTGCCAGAAGCCTACAGCCCCAGCATTTT. Its protein product is CARSLQPQHF.